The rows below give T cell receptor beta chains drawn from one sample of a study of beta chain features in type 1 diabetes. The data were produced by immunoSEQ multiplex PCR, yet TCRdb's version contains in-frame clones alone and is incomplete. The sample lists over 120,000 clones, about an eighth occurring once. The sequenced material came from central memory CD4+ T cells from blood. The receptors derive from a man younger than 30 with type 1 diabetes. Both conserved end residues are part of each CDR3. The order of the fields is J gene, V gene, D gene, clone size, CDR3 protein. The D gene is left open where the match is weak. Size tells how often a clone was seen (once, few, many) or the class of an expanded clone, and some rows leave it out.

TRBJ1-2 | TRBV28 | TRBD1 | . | CASSSTGVVHGYTF
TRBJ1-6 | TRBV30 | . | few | CAWSTETAISPLHF
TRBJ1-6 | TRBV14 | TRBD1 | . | CASSFGQGFRVHF
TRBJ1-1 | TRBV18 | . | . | CASSPPGREAFF
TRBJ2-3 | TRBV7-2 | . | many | CASSLAWGSTDTQYF
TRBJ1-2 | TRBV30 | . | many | CAWSRRAQDGYTF
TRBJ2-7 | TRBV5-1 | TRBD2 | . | CASSLDGTSGFYEQYF
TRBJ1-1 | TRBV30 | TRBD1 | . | CAWTKTGGAGTEAFF
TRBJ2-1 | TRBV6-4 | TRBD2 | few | CASSALAGAYNEQFF
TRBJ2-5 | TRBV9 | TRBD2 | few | CASSVGAGGGETQYF
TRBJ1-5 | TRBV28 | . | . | CASTPGRGRGLNQPQHF
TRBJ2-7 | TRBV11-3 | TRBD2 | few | CASGPGSSYEQYF
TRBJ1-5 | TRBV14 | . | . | CASSQLASGALIYSNQPQHF
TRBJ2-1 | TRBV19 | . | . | CASTPWAPSSYNEQFF
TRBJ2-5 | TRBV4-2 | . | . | CASSQDVLFQETQYF
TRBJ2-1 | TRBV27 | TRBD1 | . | CASRRNSGGSYNEQFF
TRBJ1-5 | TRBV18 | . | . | CASSGGNQPQHF
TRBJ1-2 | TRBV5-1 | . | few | CASSRGRQEDGYTF
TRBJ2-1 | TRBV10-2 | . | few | CASTGANEQFF
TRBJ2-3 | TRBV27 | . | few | CASSSQGWDTQYF
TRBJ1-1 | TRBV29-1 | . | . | CSVRPTARAFF
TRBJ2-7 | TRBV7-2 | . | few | CASSFDRSSYEQYF
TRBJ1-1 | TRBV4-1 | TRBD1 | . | CASSRGDRNTEAFF
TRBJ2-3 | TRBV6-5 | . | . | CASSETGDTQYF
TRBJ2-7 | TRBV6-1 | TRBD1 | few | CASSSGQGIYEQYF
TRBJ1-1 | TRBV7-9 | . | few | CASSSSREWTSEAFF
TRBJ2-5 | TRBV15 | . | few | CATSREIPIQETQYF
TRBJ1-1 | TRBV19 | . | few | CASSIRGDTEAFF
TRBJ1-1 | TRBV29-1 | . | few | CSVDSGGETEAFF
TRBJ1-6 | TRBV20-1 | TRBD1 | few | CSARGGTVGHF
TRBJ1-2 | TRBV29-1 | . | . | CSVEDRADGYTF
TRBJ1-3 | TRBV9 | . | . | CASSVAGFSGNTIYF
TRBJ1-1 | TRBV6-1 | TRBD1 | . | CASSAGQMNTEAFF
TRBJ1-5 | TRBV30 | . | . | CAGSGDSNQPQHF
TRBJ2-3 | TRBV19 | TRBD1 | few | CASRTQGGTDTQYF
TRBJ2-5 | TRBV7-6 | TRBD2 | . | CASTLGGGQETQYF
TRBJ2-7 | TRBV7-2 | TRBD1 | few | CASSLAGQGVGYEQYF
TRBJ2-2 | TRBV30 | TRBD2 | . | CAWSYEGLAARGGELFF
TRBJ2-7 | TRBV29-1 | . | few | CSVQGGVTSSYEQYF
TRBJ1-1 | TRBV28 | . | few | CASSPSSMNTEAFF
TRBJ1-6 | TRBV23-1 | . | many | CASSLPGHKPYNSPLHF
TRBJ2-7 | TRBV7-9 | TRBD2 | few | CASSLGSLADYEQYF
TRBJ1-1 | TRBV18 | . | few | CASSPSGEAFF
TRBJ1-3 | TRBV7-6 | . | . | CASSLSQASGNTIYF
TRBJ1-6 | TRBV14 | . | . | CASSQEGGRVNSPLHF
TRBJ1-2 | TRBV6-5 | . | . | CASGDTNYGYTF
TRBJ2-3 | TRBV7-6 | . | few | CASSYPTASTDTQYF
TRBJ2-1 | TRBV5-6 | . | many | CASSLEANQQFF
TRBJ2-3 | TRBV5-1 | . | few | CASSLESRSTDTQYF